This is a list of T cell receptor beta chains from one sample in a study of blood T cell repertoires in COVID-19. The repertoire was sequenced with immunoSEQ multiplex PCR; TCRdb's copy has only in-frame clones and lacks some. The sample gives fewer than 250,000 clones, less than 85% of which show up once; under 3% is in the top ten. What was sequenced was peripheral blood. These receptors all stem from a woman between 70 and 85 years old with active or convalescent COVID-19. Each CDR3 is given with its conserved first and last residue. The order of the fields is CDR3 length, V gene, clone size, J gene, D gene, CDR3 protein, CDR3 DNA. A D gene is named only where the DNA matches it firmly. The size of a clone is reported for some rows only, either as once, few or many, or as a class for expanded clones.

>15|TRBV19|NA|TRBJ1-4|NA
CASSIMAVGGEKLFF
TGTGCCAGTAGTATAATGGCCGTCGGGGGTGAAAAACTGTTTTTT
>15|TRBV5-1|NA|TRBJ2-3|TRBD1
CASSIGQGGTDTQYF
TGCGCCAGCAGCATAGGACAGGGGGGCACAGATACGCAGTATTTT
>16|TRBV2|NA|TRBJ1-6|TRBD1
CASRSGQAFIESPLHF
TGTGCCAGCAGGTCCGGACAGGCATTTATAGAATCACCCCTCCACTTT
>14|TRBV18|NA|TRBJ2-2|NA
CASSFGMATGELFF
TGTGCCAGCTCGTTTGGTATGGCCACCGGGGAGCTGTTTTTT
>13|TRBV27|NA|TRBJ1-1|NA
CASNPIGETEAFF
TGTGCCAGCAACCCTATCGGGGAGACTGAAGCTTTCTTT
>17|TRBV7-9|NA|TRBJ2-3|NA
CASNPLRGGAEADTQYF
TGTGCCAGCAACCCCCTGAGGGGGGGGGCCGAGGCAGATACGCAGTATTTT
>11|TRBV12-3/TRBV12-4|once|TRBJ2-7|NA
CASTTFGEQYF
TGTGCCAGCACAACATTCGGGGAGCAGTACTTC
>12|TRBV11-2|NA|TRBJ1-5|NA
CASSPDHGPQHF
TGTGCCAGCAGCCCTGATCACGGGCCCCAGCATTTT
>15|TRBV5-1|few|TRBJ2-7|TRBD1
CASSPGGTGAYEQYF
TGCGCCAGCAGCCCTGGCGGGACAGGGGCCTACGAGCAGTACTTC
>13|TRBV28|NA|TRBJ1-2|NA
CASTRQVSGGYTF
TGTGCCAGCACCCGACAGGTATCTGGCGGCTACACCTTC
>12|TRBV3-1/TRBV3-2|NA|TRBJ2-7|TRBD1
CASSQQGGEQYF
TGTGCCAGCAGTCAACAGGGGGGAGAGCAGTACTTC
>14|TRBV5-1|NA|TRBJ1-1|NA
CASSYGGGNTEAFF
TGCGCCAGCAGCTATGGGGGAGGGAACACTGAAGCTTTCTTT
>14|TRBV11-2|NA|TRBJ2-1|NA
CASSLMGLPNEQFF
TGTGCCAGCAGCTTAATGGGACTTCCTAATGAGCAGTTCTTC
>16|TRBV24-1|NA|TRBJ2-1|TRBD1
CATSDPTGTGVNEQFF
TGTGCCACCAGTGATCCGACCGGGACAGGGGTCAATGAGCAGTTCTTC
>14|TRBV5-1|NA|TRBJ2-5|TRBD2
CASSERDSGETQYF
TGCGCCAGCAGCGAGCGGGATAGTGGAGAGACCCAGTACTTC
>16|TRBV6-1|NA|TRBJ2-3|TRBD2
CASSDLGTSGPDTQYF
TGTGCCAGCAGTGACCTCGGGACTAGCGGTCCAGATACGCAGTATTTT
>13|TRBV12-3/TRBV12-4|NA|TRBJ2-1|TRBD2
CASRSGAYNEQFF
TGTGCCAGCCGTAGCGGGGCCTACAATGAGCAGTTCTTC
>19|TRBV5-1|NA|TRBJ2-3|NA
CASSPISSVVQSSTDTQYF
TGCGCCAGCAGCCCGATCTCTAGTGTGGTGCAGTCTAGCACAGATACGCAGTATTTT
>16|TRBV7-2|NA|TRBJ2-1|TRBD1
CASSGGTGRVYNEQFF
TGTGCCAGCAGCGGGGGGACAGGGAGGGTCTACAATGAGCAGTTCTTC
>16|TRBV4-1|NA|TRBJ1-4|NA
CASSQDRRGTNEKLFF
TGCGCCAGCAGCCAAGATCGCAGGGGAACTAATGAAAAACTGTTTTTT